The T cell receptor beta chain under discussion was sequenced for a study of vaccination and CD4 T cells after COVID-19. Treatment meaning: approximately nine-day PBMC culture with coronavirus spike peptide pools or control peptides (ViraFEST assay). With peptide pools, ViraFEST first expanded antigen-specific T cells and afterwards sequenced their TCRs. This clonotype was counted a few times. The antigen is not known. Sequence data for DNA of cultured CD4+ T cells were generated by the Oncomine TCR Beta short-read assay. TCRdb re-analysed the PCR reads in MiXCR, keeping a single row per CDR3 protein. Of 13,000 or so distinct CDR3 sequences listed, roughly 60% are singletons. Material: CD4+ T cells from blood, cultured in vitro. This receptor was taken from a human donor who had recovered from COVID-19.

CDR3 amino acids: CATSRDRLAGGPRSEQFF. As DNA, the CDR3 is TGTGCCACCAGCAGAGATAGACTAGCGGGAGGGCCGAGGTCTGAGCAGTTCTTC. The chain joins TRBV15 to TRBJ2-1; TRBD2 matches at 14 bases. Per germline, CDR1 LNHNV and CDR2 YYDKDF (reference sequence). J was trimmed by 9 bases and V by 0 bases; bases with no gene match: 10. CDR3 size: 18 residues.